This entry concerns a single T cell receptor beta chain. Its specificity is not known. The data belong to a study of T cell repertoires in cytomegalovirus infection. Points from the study as a whole: Cumulative frequency (of public TCR beta family members) identified carriers of CMV plus the relevant HLA.

TCRdb reprocessed the reads via MiXCR and lists one record per CDR3 protein. The table includes under 350,000 distinct CDR3 sequences, 9.5% detected once. Germline V lookup: CDR1 MNHEY, CDR2 SVGEGT. The CDR3 is 15 residues long. The V segment lost 4 bases and the J segment 5 bases; nucleotides outside the gene matches: 10. This receptor was identified in a human donor in good health (CMV status not recorded). Some clones in this sample may be carry-over from other donors' samples. Input material: PBMCs. This chain joins TRBV6-2 or TRBV6-3 and TRBJ1-1; 7 bases align to TRBD1. CDR3 sequence reads: CASSSRGGWRTEAFF. The CDR3 DNA reads TGTGCCAGCAGTTCAAGAGGGGGCTGGAGGACTGAAGCTTTCTTT.